This TCR beta chain was profiled in a study of T cell responses to AZD1222 COVID-19 vaccine. Whole-study context: Doses given second, at about 4 or about 12 weeks, were pooled.

Points from the study as a whole: Spike-specific TCR repertoires showed rising breadth and depth after two AZD1222 doses. Variant regions that are unmutated are reportedly the target of nearly half of spike-specific TCRs. CD4 TCRs covered the whole spike, strongest at regions 160-218 and 743-854.

Method: immunoSEQ multiplex PCR; TCRdb's copy keeps in-frame clones and lacks some. This table has around 140,000 clones, about 92% appearing once. This clone was picked up one time. Antigen: not known. CDR1 and CDR2 from the germline V gene are SQVTM and ANQGSEA. The CDR3 length is 13 residues. V was trimmed by 8 bases and J by 4 bases, leaving 16 bases between them. The sample in question was peripheral blood, obtained on day 0 of AZD1222 vaccination. This sequence originates from an adult in good health. This chain links TRBV29-1 with TRBJ2-3; D is unclear. DNA of the CDR3: TGCAGCCTAGAGGTGGGCCTCGCAGATACGCAGTATTTT. It encodes CSLEVGLADTQYF.